The 27 T cell receptor beta chains listed next were all sequenced from one sample in a study of metastatic and nonmetastatic thyroid tumors. TCRdb re-called the PCR reads with MiXCR. The sample yields approximately 74,000 clones, 13% to 15% seen once. Each patient went into thyroid surgery without having received any treatment. Specimen: blood. The receptors were sampled from a male donor with papillary thyroid cancer or a benign thyroid nodule (not recorded which). Some clones in this sample may be carry-over from other donors' samples.

This clone was detected many times. The chain couples TRBV30 to TRBJ1-2; perhaps TRBD1 as D (6 bases). The length of the CDR3 is 13 residues. Germline CDR1 reads GTSNPN; CDR2 reads SVGIG (reference sequence). The V end was cut by 0 bases, the J end by 8 bases, with 13 bases between. CDR3 protein: CAWSVTGGGGYTF. The CDR3 DNA follows: TGTGCCTGGAGTGTAACCGGGGGCGGGGGCTACACCTTC.

The sample holds many counts of this clone. The chain is built from TRBV7-2 and TRBJ1-2, with TRBD1 as a possible D gene (6 bases). With 1 base removed from V and 0 bases from J, the gap between germline ends came to 9 bases. Germline V CDR1 and CDR2: SGHTA, FQGNSA. This CDR3 comprises 15 residues. CDR3 loop: CASSLVQGTNYGYTF. The CDR3 region has the DNA TGTGCCAGCAGCTTAGTACAGGGAACTAACTATGGCTACACCTTC.

This clone was seen repeatedly, ten times or more. The chain has TRBV5-5 and TRBJ2-4; 12 bases are shared with TRBD1. V was clipped by 4 bases and J by 3 bases; unmatched bases: 11. The CDR3 covers 18 residues. Germline assignment: CDR1 SGHKS and CDR2 YYEKEE (reference sequence). The CDR3 coding sequence is TGTGCCAGCAGCGGGACAGGGGGCGCATCGTATAGCAAAAACATTCAGTACTTC. Residues: CASSGTGGASYSKNIQYF.

At least ten counts were recorded for this clone. Other DNA sequences in this sample translate to the same CDR3. The J gene is TRBJ2-3, the V gene TRBV10-1; the match to TRBD2 covers 10 bases. V lost 4 bases and J lost 2; bases outside the gene matches: 3. The CDR3 is made up of 15 amino acids. In germline, CDR1 is WNHNN, CDR2 SYGVQD (reference sequence). CDR3 region: CASSGAGGNTDTQYF. CDR3 in DNA: TGCGCCAGCAGTGGAGCGGGAGGGAACACAGATACGCAGTATTTT.

The chain employs TRBV19 and TRBJ2-7; possible D gene TRBD1, 5 bases. The CDR3 has 13 amino acids. CDR1 and CDR2 from the germline V gene are LNHDA and SQIVND (reference sequence). Trimming took 6 bases from V and 2 from J, leaving 11 bases between them. CDR3 in DNA: TGTGCCAGTAGCTACAGGAGCACCTACGAGCAGTACTTC. Protein: CASSYRSTYEQYF.

This clone was observed at least ten times. The V and J genes are TRBV5-6 and TRBJ2-1; 9 nucleotides agree with TRBD2. Trimming removed 4 bases from V and 6 bases from J; junction bases left unmatched: 2. CDR3 length equals 13 residues. Germline CDR1 SGHDT, CDR2 YYEEEE. CDR3 in DNA: TGTGCCAGCAGCCCGGGACTAGCCAATGAGCAGTTCTTC. It encodes CASSPGLANEQFF.

This clone was picked up many times. The J gene is TRBJ2-7, the V gene TRBV5-4; 10 positions agree with TRBD2. CDR1 and CDR2 (germline): SGHNT, YYREEE (reference sequence). The CDR3 contains 15 residues. After removal of 2 bases from V and 4 bases from J, the junction contained 6 bases not matched to a gene. The CDR3 bases are TGTGCCAGCAGCTTTTCCGGGACTAGCGAATACGAGCAGTACTTC. Its protein is CASSFSGTSEYEQYF.

V and J are TRBV5-5 and TRBJ2-5; possible D gene TRBD2, 6 bases. The CDR3 covers 13 residues. Trimming cost V 4 bases and J 5 bases, with 12 bases left between them. Germline loops: CDR1 SGHKS, CDR2 YYEKEE (reference sequence). CDR3 in amino acids: CASSMRLDETQYF. CDR3 bases: TGTGCCAGCAGCATGAGACTAGATGAGACCCAGTACTTC.

Details on this clone: The junction departs from the called germline gene at one end, perhaps through a read error. The genes are TRBV6-1 and TRBJ1-1, with a weak D call TRBD1 (5 bases). This CDR3 has 14 residues. In germline, CDR1 is MNHNS, CDR2 SASEGT. The CDR3 loop is CASFLGGLGTEASF. In DNA form, the CDR3 reads TGTGCCAGCTTCTTGGGTGGACTAGGGACTGAAGCTTCCTTT.

This clone appeared many times. This chain links TRBV9 with TRBJ1-2; D ambiguous. The CDR3 has 11 residues. Germline V lookup: CDR1 SGDLS, CDR2 YYNGEE. Trimming took off 0 bases at V and 6 bases at J, with 3 bases between the two ends. The CDR3 region is CASSVGDGYTF. CDR3 in DNA: TGTGCCAGCAGCGTAGGTGATGGCTACACCTTC.

Ten or more counts support this clone. V is TRBV20-1 and J is TRBJ2-3, with 7 positions matching TRBD1. The germline CDR1 and CDR2 sequences are DFQATT and SNEGSKA (reference sequence). The CDR3 loop spans 15 amino acids. V shed 0 bases and J 3 bases; nucleotides not matched to a gene: 6. Written as DNA, the CDR3 is TGCAGTGCTAGAGATTTTTTACAGGGGACAGATACGCAGTATTTT. Its protein is CSARDFLQGTDTQYF.

In this sample, this clone turned up many times. This same CDR3 is encoded by further DNA sequences in the sample. The V and J genes are TRBV18 and TRBJ2-3, with unresolved D. Trimming pared 4 bases from V and 4 bases from J, leaving 12 bases between. The CDR3 contains 14 residues. Germline V gene lookup returns CDR1 KGHSH and CDR2 LQKENI. The CDR3 loop is CASSQILNSDTQYF. CDR3 coding DNA: TGTGCCAGCTCACAAATACTAAACTCAGATACGCAGTATTTT.

This clone was counted ten times or more. This sequence joins TRBV20-1 and TRBJ1-1, with D maybe TRBD1 (5 bases). The germline CDR1 and CDR2 sequences are DFQATT and SNEGSKA (reference sequence). This CDR3 has 15 residues. Trimming took off 1 base at V and 10 bases at J, with 22 bases between the two ends. The chain's CDR3 is CSARAPDRRRGGAFF. Here the CDR3 DNA reads TGCAGTGCTAGAGCCCCGGACCGACGTAGGGGTGGAGCTTTCTTT.

There are many counts of this clone. This chain links TRBV9 with TRBJ2-5, with TRBD1 matching 7 bases. The CDR3 extends over 14 amino acids. In germline, CDR1 is SGDLS, CDR2 YYNGEE. V lost 3 bases to trimming and J lost 2 bases; unmatched junction nucleotides: 4. The CDR3 coding sequence is TGTGCCAGCAGCGAGCCGGGACAGCAAGAGACCCAGTACTTC. Amino acid sequence: CASSEPGQQETQYF.

In this sample, this clone turned up a few times. The chain uses TRBV7-9 and TRBJ2-1, with TRBD2 identical over 7 bases. V shed 1 base and J 6 bases; nucleotides not matched to a gene: 0. Germline assignment: CDR1 SEHNR and CDR2 FQNEAQ (reference sequence). The CDR3 has 13 residues. DNA for the CDR3: TGTGCCAGCAGCTTAGGGACTAGCAATGAGCAGTTCTTC. Protein sequence: CASSLGTSNEQFF.

This clone was counted at least ten times. V is TRBV11-1 and J is TRBJ2-1; no firm D call. In germline, CDR1 is SGHAT, CDR2 FQDESV (reference sequence). CDR3 length: 15 amino acids. The ends were cut back, 1 base at V and 8 bases at J, with 15 bases in the middle. CDR3 amino acids: CASSLGVRMGDEQFF. The CDR3 DNA sequence: TGTGCCAGCAGCTTAGGGGTTAGGATGGGCGATGAGCAGTTCTTC.

This clone appeared many times. The chain recombines TRBV3-1 with TRBJ2-1; a possible D gene is TRBD2 (6 bases). V was cut by 3 bases and J by 4 bases, with 13 bases left in between. This CDR3 has 15 amino acids. CDR1 is LGHDT, CDR2 YNNKEL, per germline (reference sequence). The CDR3 DNA reads as TGTGCCAGCAGCCAGGACCGGGAGACGTACAATGAGCAGTTCTTC. Amino acids: CASSQDRETYNEQFF.

This clone was counted between two and nine times. One end of the junction does not line up with germline, which may come from a read error. V usage is TRBV10-1 and J usage is TRBJ2-3; 8 bases are shared with TRBD2. Germline CDR1 WNHNN, CDR2 SYGVQD (reference sequence). The CDR3 sequence is 17 residues long. The chain's CDR3 is CASIESGSGASTDAQYF. CDR3 nucleotides: TGCGCCAGCATTGAGTCGGGTAGCGGGGCGAGCACAGATGCGCAGTATTTT.

The rearrangement uses TRBV6-1 and TRBJ1-2; 7 bases fit TRBD1. This CDR3 is 13 amino acids long. The V segment lost 7 bases and the J segment 7 bases; nucleotides outside the gene matches: 9. Germline lookup yields CDR1 MNHNS and CDR2 SASEGT. In nucleotides, the CDR3 is TGTGCCAGCAAATTCTACAGGGGAGCTGGCTACACCTTC. Its translation: CASKFYRGAGYTF.

On this clone: One base away lies a much larger clone, so this may be a sequencing read error. The same CDR3 is also encoded by other DNA sequences in this sample. The chain employs TRBV18 and TRBJ1-1; D unresolved. The CDR3 loop spans 15 amino acids. CDR1 is KGHSH, CDR2 LQKENI, per germline. This CDR3 is CASSQKAGENTEAFF. The CDR3 nucleotides are TGCGCCAGCTCACAAAAGGCCGGGGAGAACACTGAAGCTTTCTTT.

This clone was seen ten or more times. The gene calls are TRBV7-9 and TRBJ1-5; D is ambiguous. From germline, CDR1 is SEHNR and CDR2 FQNEAQ (reference sequence). The CDR3 sequence is 15 residues long. The V end lost 4 bases, the J end lost 0 bases, and 10 bases lay between the germline ends. The CDR3: CASSSDMDSNQPQHF. The CDR3, as DNA: TGTGCCAGCAGCTCTGACATGGATAGCAATCAGCCCCAGCATTTT.

Points on this clone: One end of the junction is discordant with germline, which a read error may explain. The rearrangement uses TRBV18 and TRBJ2-5; the D is unclear. CDR1 and CDR2 from the germline V gene are KGHSH and LQKENI. The CDR3 extends over 14 amino acids. This CDR3 is CASSSPRGQETQYF. CDR3 in DNA: TGTGCCAGCTCATCACCCCGTGGACAAGAGACCCAGTACTTC.

This clone showed up many times. This sequence joins TRBV11-3 and TRBJ2-1; 10 nucleotides line up with TRBD2. The V gene's germline CDR1 is SGHNT and CDR2 YENEEA. J was trimmed by 5 bases and V by 5 bases; bases with no gene match: 6. The CDR3 has 15 amino acids. CDR3 nucleotides: TGTGCCAGCAGCACGCTAGCGGGGGAAGACAATGAGCAGTTCTTC. Encoded protein: CASSTLAGEDNEQFF.

The chain uses TRBV20-1 and TRBJ1-5; 9 bases are shared with TRBD1. The CDR3 spans 14 residues. Trimming cost V 5 bases and J 3 bases; bases outside gene matches: 5. Germline V lookup: CDR1 DFQATT, CDR2 SNEGSKA (reference sequence). The CDR3 sequence is CSAWTGVLNQPQHF. CDR3 bases: TGCAGTGCTTGGACAGGGGTCCTCAATCAGCCCCAGCATTTT.

The rearrangement joins TRBV20-1 to TRBJ1-1; no reliable D call. This CDR3 has 15 amino acids. The V and J ends lost 2 bases and 5 bases respectively, with 18 bases between them. The germline CDR1 and CDR2 sequences are DFQATT and SNEGSKA (reference sequence). CDR3 region: CSARSSTATGTEAFF. The CDR3 nucleotides are TGCAGTGCTAGATCCTCGACCGCTACGGGAACTGAAGCTTTCTTT.

This clone is categorized as medium-sized. The chain employs TRBV3-1 and TRBJ1-5; D not certain. This CDR3 has 13 amino acids. V was pared by 4 bases and J by 1 base, with 5 bases between. CDR1 and CDR2 from the germline V gene are LGHDT and YNNKEL (reference sequence). CDR3 coding DNA: TGTGCCAGCAGCCGCGACAGCAATCAGCCCCAGCATTTT. Its translation is CASSRDSNQPQHF.

There are many counts of this clone. The chain employs TRBV7-8 and TRBJ2-7; 8 bases map to TRBD1. V shed 5 bases, J shed 4 bases, and the junction held 4 bases outside the gene matches. This CDR3 has 13 amino acids. CDR1 and CDR2 (germline): SGHVS, FQNEAQ. This CDR3 reads CASSRDRNYEQYV. The CDR3 nucleotides read TGTGCCAGCAGCCGGGACAGGAATTACGAGCAGTACGTC.